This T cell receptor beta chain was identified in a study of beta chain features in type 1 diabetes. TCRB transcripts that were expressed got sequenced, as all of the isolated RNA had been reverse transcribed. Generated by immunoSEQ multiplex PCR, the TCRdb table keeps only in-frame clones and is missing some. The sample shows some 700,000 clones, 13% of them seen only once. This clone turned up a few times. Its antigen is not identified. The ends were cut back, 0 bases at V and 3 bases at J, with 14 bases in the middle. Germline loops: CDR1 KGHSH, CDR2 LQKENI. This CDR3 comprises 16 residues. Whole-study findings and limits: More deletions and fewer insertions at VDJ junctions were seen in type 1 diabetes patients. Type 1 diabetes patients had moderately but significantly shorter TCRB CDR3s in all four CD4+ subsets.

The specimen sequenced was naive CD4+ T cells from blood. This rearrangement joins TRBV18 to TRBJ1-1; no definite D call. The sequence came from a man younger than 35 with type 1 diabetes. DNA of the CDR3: TGTGCCAGCTCACCACCGGCAGCTCCGTCGGACACTGAAGCTTTCTTT. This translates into CASSPPAAPSDTEAFF. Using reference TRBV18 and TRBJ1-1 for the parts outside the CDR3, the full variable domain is NAGVMQNPRHLVRRRGQEARLRCSPMKGHSHVYWYRQLPEEGLKFMVYLQKENIIDESGMPKERFSAEFPKEGPSILRIQQVVRGDSAAYFCASSPPAAPSDTEAFFGQGTRLTVV.